What follows is one T cell receptor (beta chain) and its context. CDR3 size: 14 residues. Germline trimming cut 3 bases from V and 10 bases from J; bases unmatched to any gene: 4. From germline, CDR1 is KGHSY and CDR2 FQNENV. These data come from a study of T cells in localized non-small cell lung cancer. Here immunoSEQ multiplex PCR was the method, and the copy in TCRdb shows in-frame clones only, minus some. Among over 2,000 clones, roughly 22% were seen once, and the ten largest hold under 20%. The sequenced sample was lung tumor tissue, obtained before any cancer treatment. This chain joins TRBV16 and TRBJ1-6; 9 positions agree with TRBD1. This TCR was recovered from a man aged 40 to 70 with stage II lung adenocarcinoma. CDR3 residues: CASSHGQGTSPLHF. Written as DNA, the CDR3 is TGTGCCAGCAGCCATGGACAGGGGACGTCACCCCTCCACTTT.